This T cell receptor beta chain was recorded in a study of blood T cell repertoires in COVID-19. In the authors' methods: Quantification of nucleated cells was approximated via reference gene primer amplification. Assay used: immunoSEQ multiplex PCR; TCRdb lists only in-frame clones, some missing. V, J and clone size are taken as reported in that table, and D and trimming were inferred from the DNA itself. Among around 50,000 clones listed, over 80% were seen once. The J segment lost 8 bases and the V segment lost 6 bases, leaving 9 bases of the junction unmatched. CDR1 and CDR2 (germline): LGHNT, FRNRAP. The CDR3 spans 14 residues.

This chain uses TRBV12-5 with TRBJ1-4; 7 bases fit TRBD1. Sequenced sample: peripheral blood. The receptor was derived from a human donor in a cohort sampled during active COVID-19. The DNA for the CDR3 is TGTGCTAGTGGCCCCGGGACAGAAGGCGAAAAACTGTTTTTT. It yields the protein CASGPGTEGEKLFF.